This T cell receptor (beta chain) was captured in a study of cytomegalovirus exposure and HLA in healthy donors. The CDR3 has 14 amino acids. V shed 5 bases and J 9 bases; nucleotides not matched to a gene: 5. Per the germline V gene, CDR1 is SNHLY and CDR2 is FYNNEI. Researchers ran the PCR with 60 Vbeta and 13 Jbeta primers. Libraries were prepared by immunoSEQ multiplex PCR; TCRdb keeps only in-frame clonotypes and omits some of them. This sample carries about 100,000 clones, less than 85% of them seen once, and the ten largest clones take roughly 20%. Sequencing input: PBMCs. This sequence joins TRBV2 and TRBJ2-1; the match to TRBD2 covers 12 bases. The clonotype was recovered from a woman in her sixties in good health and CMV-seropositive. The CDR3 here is CASSSSGRAGEQFF. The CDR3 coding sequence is TGTGCCAGCAGTTCTAGCGGGAGGGCCGGTGAGCAGTTCTTC.